The T cell receptor (beta chain) described here comes from a study of T-cell memory formation after mild COVID-19 (dated by TCRdb to the early 2020s). With respect to the entire study: TCR sequence clusters from the two donors were largely donor specific. The cohort was made up of two young adult volunteers, one female and one male, who were previously healthy. In two donors, T-cell clones that expanded and contracted after mild COVID-19 were followed by sequencing TCRalpha and TCRbeta repertoires longitudinally. Beyond this particular receptor, the publication reports: Contracting CD4+ clones turned up mainly in the CM and EM memory subsets, whereas EMRA was where CD8+ clones were enriched. The detection of some responding clones in pre-infection memory suggests that pre-existing cross-reactive memory T cells joined the SARS-CoV-2 response. Only two mild cases were covered by the study, and larger cohorts that include severe cases with pre-infection samples were considered necessary. Clones contracting from day 15 to 85 had balanced CD4/CD8 phenotypes, while a second wave expanding from day 15 to 37 was biased towards CD4+. Whether the second-wave clones peaking on day 37 were SARS-CoV-2 specific was not confirmed.

Notes on this clonotype: There is no known antigen for this receptor. Base qualities were left out, and no much larger clone turns up one base away.

PBMCs were isolated by Ficoll-Paque density gradient centrifugation. Sequenced using an Illumina NovaSeq 6000. Using 5'RACE with constant-segment primers, TCRalpha and TCRbeta cDNA libraries were constructed, with sample barcodes and unique molecular identifiers added in the process. RNA was extracted from every sample with Trizol reagent. The libraries were amplified in two PCR steps, and the second step added a second sample barcode and Illumina TruSeq adapters. The libraries were sequenced on an Illumina NovaSeq using 2 x 150 bp paired-end reads. The study's processing was this. Demultiplexing of reads and collapsing into UMI-guided consensus sequences were performed with migec v1.2.7. Using mixcr v2.1.11, the UMI consensuses were aligned to TRA and TRB V and J templates and assembled into clonotypes. A clonotype was counted as expanded or contracted only when both edgeR and NoisET called the clonotype significant, with the noise models trained on biological replicates. For edgeR calls, the cutoffs were a false discovery rate-adjusted p below 0.01 and a log2 fold-change threshold of 1. As an exploratory analysis of dynamics, PCA with hierarchical clustering was applied to max-normalized trajectories of the 1000 most abundant clonotypes. Each responding clone was given a CD4 or CD8 phenotype based on the CD4+ and CD8+ repertoires, which had been sequenced separately. TCRdb applied fastp at Q25 and MiXCR to the public reads, then kept only in-frame beta chains. Every CDR3 protein is listed once, alongside the most common genes and DNA of its rows. Clone size and V and J calls follow TCRdb, not the original study. The sample data list more than 250,000 distinct CDR3 sequences, and around 15% of these were observed just once. Around 23% of the sample goes to the ten largest clones.

From V the trimming removes 5 bases and from J it removes 5 bases, while the gene matches leave 11 bases of the junction unaccounted for. CDR1 DFQATT and CDR2 SNEGSKA are derived from the germline V gene (reference sequence). Spanning cysteine to phenylalanine, the CDR3 consists of 14 amino acids. The DNA shown is the 42-base CDR3, in frame from base 1. Specimen: PBMCs or a T cell subset sorted from them (not recorded which). This sequence was found in a man between 18 and 35 years old who had mild COVID-19 (a few samples of this study predate the infection). The sample titles of this study are shuffled in the database, so cell type and time point are left out; the donor was told from shared clones. The chain links TRBV20-1 with TRBJ2-7; 8 central bases correspond to TRBD2. The CDR3 corresponds to CSAPNRGGNNEQYF. The DNA sequence is as follows: TGCAGTGCTCCGAATCGGGGGGGAAACAACGAGCAGTACTTC.